This TCR beta chain was recovered during a study of shared clonotypes between healthy human individuals. TCRdb keeps only in-frame clones here, not all; method: immunoSEQ multiplex PCR. The sample carries roughly 570,000 clones, roughly 98% recorded once. It was CD45RO-negative cells, positively selected for CCR7, that made up naive CD8 cells, with terminally differentiated effector memory CD45RA+ cells excluded. This CDR3 has 13 amino acids. The V gene's germline CDR1 is SEHNR and CDR2 FQNEAQ (reference sequence). Trimming at V came to 4 bases and at J to 4 bases, leaving 2 bases not matched to a gene.

This TCR derives from a man younger than 45 in good health. The gene calls are TRBV7-9 and TRBJ1-1; 8 positions agree with TRBD1. The sample comprised naive CD8+ T cells sorted from blood. The DNA for the CDR3 is TGTGCCAGCAGCTCCAGGGGGCTCACTGAAGCTTTCTTT. It is translated as CASSSRGLTEAFF.